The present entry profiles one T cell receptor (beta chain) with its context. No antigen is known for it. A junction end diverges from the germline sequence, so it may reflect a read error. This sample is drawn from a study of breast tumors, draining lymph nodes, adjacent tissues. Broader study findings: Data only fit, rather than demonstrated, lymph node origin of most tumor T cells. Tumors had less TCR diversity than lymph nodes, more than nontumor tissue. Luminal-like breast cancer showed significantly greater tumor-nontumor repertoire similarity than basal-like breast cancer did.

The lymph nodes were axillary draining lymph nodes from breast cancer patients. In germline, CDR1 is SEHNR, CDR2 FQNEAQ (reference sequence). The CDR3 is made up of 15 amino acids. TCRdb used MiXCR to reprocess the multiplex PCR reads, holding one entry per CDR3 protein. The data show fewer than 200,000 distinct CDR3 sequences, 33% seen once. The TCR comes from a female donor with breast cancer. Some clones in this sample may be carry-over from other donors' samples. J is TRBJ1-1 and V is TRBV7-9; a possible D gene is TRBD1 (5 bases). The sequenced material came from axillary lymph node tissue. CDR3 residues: CASSSWRGPDTEASF. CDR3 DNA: TGTGCCAGCAGCTCCTGGAGGGGTCCGGACACTGAAGCTTCCTTT.